The subject of this entry is one T cell receptor beta chain. Its antigen is not identified. The donors were part of the validation cohort of 100 to 150 subjects. That cohort was separate from the first cohort, which comprised under 750 subjects. The CDR3 has 14 amino acids. J gave up 8 bases and V 5 bases, and 6 bases lay outside the gene matches. Germline CDR1 SGHTA, CDR2 FQGNSA. This sample stems from a study of cytomegalovirus exposure and HLA in healthy donors. Findings and limits, study-wide: Cytomegalovirus-associated status was assigned to roughly 160 TCR beta chains. Per published reports, the classifier diagnosed cytomegalovirus status with high specificity and sensitivity.

The data were produced by immunoSEQ multiplex PCR, yet TCRdb's version contains in-frame clones alone and is incomplete. The sample has 150,000 to 200,000 clones; approximately 80% are singletons. This rearrangement joins TRBV7-2 to TRBJ1-4, with 9 bases aligning to TRBD1. This receptor was taken from a man aged 25 to 40 in good health and CMV-seropositive. Sequencing was performed on PBMCs. The CDR3 reads CASSLTGGQEKLFF. The CDR3, as DNA: TGTGCCAGCAGCCTCACAGGGGGCCAGGAAAAACTGTTTTTT.